This T cell receptor beta chain originates from a study of cytomegalovirus exposure and HLA in healthy donors. PCR primers comprised 60 Vbeta and 13 Jbeta primers. Libraries were prepared by immunoSEQ multiplex PCR; TCRdb keeps only in-frame clonotypes and omits some of them. This sample has 100,000 to 150,000 clones; 80% to 85% occur once, and the top ten carry 0.55% to 0.85%. In germline, CDR1 is SGHRS, CDR2 YFSETQ. The CDR3 loop spans 14 amino acids. Unmatched junction bases numbered 3, after V lost 3 bases and J lost 2 bases. Points from the study as a whole: Cytomegalovirus status was reportedly diagnosed by the classifier with high specificity and sensitivity. In vitro assays verified that a few CMV-associated chains recognized CMV antigens specifically. The authors excluded some V segments, including TRBV6-2 and TRBV6-3, as indistinguishable.

With respect to this clone: The antigen is unknown.

The rearrangement joins TRBV5-1 to TRBJ2-7; 9 bases are a match to TRBD1. The receptor was isolated from a man younger than 35 in good health and CMV-seronegative. Sequenced input: PBMCs. The DNA of the CDR3 is TGCGCCAGCAGCTGGGACAGGGTCCCCTACGAGCAGTACTTC. This translates into CASSWDRVPYEQYF.